A single sample gave rise to the 11 T cell receptor beta chains below, sequenced in a study of cytomegalovirus exposure and HLA in healthy donors. PCR was performed using 60 Vbeta and 13 Jbeta primers. Sequenced by immunoSEQ multiplex PCR; TCRdb stores in-frame clones only, minus some. The table records about 160,000 clones, 60% to 70% of them present only once. The sample was PBMCs. The receptors stem from a woman aged 60-75 years in good health and CMV-seropositive.

This clone was seen only a few times. The chain has TRBV5-1 and TRBJ2-7; possible D gene TRBD1, 6 bases. Trimming pared 7 bases from V and 2 bases from J, leaving 10 bases between. CDR3 length equals 12 residues. Germline V gives CDR1 SGHRS, CDR2 YFSETQ. This CDR3 is CASRRTAYEQYF. DNA for the CDR3: TGCGCCAGCCGGAGGACAGCCTACGAGCAGTACTTC.

The chain is built from TRBV12-2 and TRBJ2-3; TRBD2 is taken as the D call from the table, unchecked against the DNA. TRBV12-2 is a pseudogene. CDR3 length equals 13 residues. For the CDR3, the DNA is TGTGCAAGTCGCTTTAGTCCCGAAAATACGCAGTATTTT. Residues: CASRFSPENTQYF.

This clone was found once. The chain combines TRBV2 with TRBJ2-5; 7 bases are a match to TRBD1. This CDR3 region has 13 residues. Losses at the gene ends were 8 bases for V and 4 bases for J; bases not matched to a gene: 7. Germline V gene lookup returns CDR1 SNHLY and CDR2 FYNNEI. CDR3 sequence reads: CASSGQATETQYF. DNA for the CDR3: TGTGCCAGCTCTGGACAGGCAACAGAGACCCAGTACTTC.

V is TRBV5-6 and J is TRBJ2-3; D may be TRBD2 (5 bases). CDR3 length equals 15 residues. V lost 2 bases, J lost 0 bases, and 10 bases lay in between. Germline V gene lookup returns CDR1 SGHDT and CDR2 YYEEEE. The CDR3 here is CASSFRGASTDTQYF. The CDR3 DNA sequence: TGTGCCAGCAGCTTTCGGGGAGCCAGCACAGATACGCAGTATTTT.

This clone was found once. An end of the junction differs from the germline gene, which may be a read error. This chain links TRBV7-7 with TRBJ2-2; 10 bases match TRBD2. This CDR3 contains 15 residues. Germline V gene sequence: CDR1 SSHAT, CDR2 FNYEAQ (reference sequence). CDR3 sequence reads: CASSPSGRNTGELFF. The CDR3 nucleotides read TGTGCTAGCAGCCCTAGCGGGAGGAACACCGGGGAGCTGTTTTTT.

This chain links TRBV7-9 with TRBJ2-1; TRBD2 matches at 9 bases. The CDR3 sequence is 15 residues long. Germline CDR1 and CDR2: SEHNR and FQNEAQ (reference sequence). Germline trimming cut 1 base from V and 6 bases from J; bases unmatched to any gene: 4. The CDR3 protein is CASSLGAGGGNEQFF. As DNA, the CDR3 is TGTGCCAGCAGCTTAGGAGCGGGAGGAGGCAATGAGCAGTTCTTC.

CDR3 in amino acids: CASSSLGQGTEAFF. The CDR3 DNA reads as TGTGCCAGCAGTTCCCTCGGACAGGGAACTGAAGCTTTCTTT. The chain couples TRBV27 to TRBJ1-1; 8 positions agree with TRBD1. The germline CDR1 and CDR2 sequences are MNHEY and SMNVEV (reference sequence). The CDR3 has 14 residues. V lost 4 bases, J lost 5 bases, and 6 bases stayed unmatched.

A few counts support this clone. This chain uses TRBV18 with TRBJ1-2; D is possibly TRBD1 (6 bases). The V gene lost 2 bases and the J gene lost 5 bases, with 9 bases spanning the gap. The CDR3 extends over 13 amino acids. In germline, CDR1 is KGHSH, CDR2 LQKENI. The CDR3 spells CASSPSGQYGYTF. CDR3 DNA: TGTGCCAGCTCACCATCTGGACAGTATGGCTACACCTTC.

The chain combines TRBV30 with TRBJ1-2; D not resolved. V was cut by 0 bases and J by 2 bases, with 10 bases left in between. There are 14 residues in the CDR3. The germline V gene has CDR1 GTSNPN and CDR2 SVGIG (reference sequence). The CDR3 protein is CAWSVSVFNYGYTF. CDR3 bases: TGTGCCTGGAGTGTTTCCGTCTTCAACTATGGCTACACCTTC.

This clone has only one observation. The chain joins TRBV6-5 to TRBJ2-7; D is perhaps TRBD2 (6 bases). Trimming took off 4 bases at V and 0 bases at J, with 10 bases between the two ends. Germline assignment: CDR1 MNHEY and CDR2 SVGAGI. The CDR3 spans 14 residues. CDR3 DNA: TGTGCCAGCAGTTCGCCGGGAGTCTCCTACGAGCAGTACTTC. This codes for CASSSPGVSYEQYF.

The chain couples TRBV29-1 to TRBJ2-7; 9 positions match TRBD2. V shed 0 bases, J shed 0 bases, and the junction held 3 bases outside the gene matches. CDR1 is SQVTM and CDR2 is ANQGSEA in the germline V gene. CDR3 size: 15 residues. The CDR3 here is CSVEEGTSSSYEQYF. CDR3 nucleotides: TGCAGCGTTGAAGAAGGGACTAGCAGCTCCTACGAGCAGTACTTC.